The entry that follows covers one T cell receptor beta chain sequence. The data were produced by immunoSEQ multiplex PCR, yet TCRdb's version contains in-frame clones alone and is incomplete. The table lists hundreds of thousands of clones, 90% of them singletons. The CDR3 totals 16 residues. The junction had 10 bases not matched to a gene; V was cut back by 1 base and J by 5 bases. CDR1 is SEHNR, CDR2 FQNEAQ, per germline (reference sequence). These data belong to a study of blood T cell repertoires in COVID-19. The source of this sequence is a young woman with acute or convalescent COVID-19. V gene TRBV7-9 combines with J gene TRBJ1-1; 7 bases map to TRBD1. The sample was peripheral blood. The CDR3: CASSLGVDRVRTEAFF. Written as DNA, the CDR3 is TGTGCCAGCAGCTTAGGGGTCGACAGGGTAAGGACTGAAGCTTTCTTT.